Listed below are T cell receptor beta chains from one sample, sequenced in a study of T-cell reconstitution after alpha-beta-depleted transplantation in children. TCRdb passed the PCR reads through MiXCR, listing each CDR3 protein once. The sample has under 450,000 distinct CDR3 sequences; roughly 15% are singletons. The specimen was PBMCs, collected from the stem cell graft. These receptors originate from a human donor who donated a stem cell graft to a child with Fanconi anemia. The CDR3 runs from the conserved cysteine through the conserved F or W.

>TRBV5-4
CASSLDGFYTF
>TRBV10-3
CAISEGTSGGPSTDTQYF
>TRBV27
CASSPAGAGGYNEQFF
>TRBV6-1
CASRHLAGVYNEQFF
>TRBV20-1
CSARRVGDTGELFF
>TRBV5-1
CASSLEPVSGNTIYF
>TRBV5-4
CASSLRAGGNEKLFF
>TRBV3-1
CASSDRTALGGYTF
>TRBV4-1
CASSQDRRDTEAFF
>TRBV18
CASSALQGRTDTQYF
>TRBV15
CATESGGGETQYF
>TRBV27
CASSIGDSWAPYEQYF
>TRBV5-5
CASSPGRVSSNQPQHF
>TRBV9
CASSVVGFGTEAFF
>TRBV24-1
CATSDRREQGAKADTQYF
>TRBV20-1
CSAPDRVQETQYF
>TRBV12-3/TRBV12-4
CASSFQKGYTF
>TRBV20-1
CSARDRSVSSAEAFF
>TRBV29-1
CSVGGRANSEGSNEQFF
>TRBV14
CASSQEIRKSQETQYF
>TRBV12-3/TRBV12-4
CASKGSNQPQHF
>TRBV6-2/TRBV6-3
CASSIQGGTRLLPQHF
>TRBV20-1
CSAGTGATEAFF
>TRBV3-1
CASSPLGGGPTSEQFF
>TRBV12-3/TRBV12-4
CASTPDRVFMNEQFF
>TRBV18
CASSPPTGGNNSPLHF
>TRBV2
CASSAGKVENQPQHF